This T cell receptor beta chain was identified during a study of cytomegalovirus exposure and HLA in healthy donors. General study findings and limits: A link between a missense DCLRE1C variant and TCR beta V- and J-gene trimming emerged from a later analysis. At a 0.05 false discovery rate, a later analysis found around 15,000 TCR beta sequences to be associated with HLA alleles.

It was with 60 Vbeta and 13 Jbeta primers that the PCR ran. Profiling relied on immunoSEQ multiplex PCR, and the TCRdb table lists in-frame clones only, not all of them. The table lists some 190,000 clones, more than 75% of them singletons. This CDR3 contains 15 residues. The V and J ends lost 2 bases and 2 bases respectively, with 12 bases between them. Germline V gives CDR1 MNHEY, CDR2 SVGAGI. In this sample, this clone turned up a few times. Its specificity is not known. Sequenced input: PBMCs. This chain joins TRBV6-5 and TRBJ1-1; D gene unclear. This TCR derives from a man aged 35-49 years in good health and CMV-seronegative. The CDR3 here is CASSYVKPTNTEAFF. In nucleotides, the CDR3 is TGTGCCAGCAGTTACGTGAAGCCCACCAACACTGAAGCTTTCTTT.